The clone carrying this T cell receptor beta chain was recorded once. The table came from immunoSEQ multiplex PCR; TCRdb's copy has only in-frame clones and leaves some out. This sample has 180,000 or so clones; roughly 87% occur once, and the top ten carry approximately 2.3%. The CDR3 loop spans 16 amino acids. The sample is drawn from a study of blood T cell repertoires in COVID-19. Across the whole study: Samples representing acute and convalescent COVID-19 were sourced from the United States, Italy and Spain.

This chain links TRBV21-1 with TRBJ1-3; the table gives TRBD1 as D, unverified against the DNA. TRBV21-1 is flagged as a pseudogene. The source material was PBMCs or T cells enriched from blood (not recorded which). The TCR was taken from a woman aged 40 to 50 with acute COVID-19. As DNA, the CDR3 is TGTGCCAGCAGCACCATGGGACAGGGGTCTGGAAACACCATATATTTT. This sequence encodes CASSTMGQGSGNTIYF.